One TCR beta chain is described in this entry. Its antigen is not known. Primers: 60 Vbeta forward and 13 Jbeta reverse. The table came from immunoSEQ multiplex PCR; TCRdb's copy has only in-frame clones and leaves some out. The data show about 68,000 clones, 75% to 85% seen once. This entry comes from a study of cytomegalovirus exposure and HLA in healthy donors. This CDR3 spans 16 amino acids. The V segment lost 0 bases and the J segment 4 bases; nucleotides outside the gene matches: 8. CDR1 and CDR2 (germline): MGHRA, YSYEKL. Study findings and constraints: According to a later analysis, most TCR beta chains associated with CMV appeared HLA-restricted.

Samples came from healthy bone marrow donors. The rearrangement joins TRBV4-1 to TRBJ2-7; 8 bases fit TRBD1. Sequenced input: PBMCs. The source is a human donor in good health. CDR3 nucleotide sequence: TGCGCCAGCAGCCAAGACTGGGACAGGAGTGATTACGAGCAGTACTTC. Amino acids: CASSQDWDRSDYEQYF.